These 10 T cell receptor beta chains originate from one sample sequenced in a study of blood T cell repertoires in COVID-19. TCRdb's table, derived via immunoSEQ multiplex PCR, lists solely in-frame clones and lacks some. The sample shows some 320,000 clones, 88% of them seen only once. Material for sequencing was peripheral blood. These receptors all come from a woman aged 30 to 39 who had recovered from COVID-19.

This chain joins TRBV6-4 and TRBJ2-2, with 7 bases identical to TRBD2. The CDR3 has 15 amino acids. In germline, CDR1 is MRHNA, CDR2 SNTAGT. J gave up 4 bases and V 6 bases, and 8 bases lay outside the gene matches. CDR3 nucleotide sequence: TGTGCCAGCAGCGCAAGCGGGGTGTTCACCGGGGAGCTGTTTTTT. It encodes CASSASGVFTGELFF.

The rearrangement links TRBV14 to TRBJ1-6; D uncertain. This CDR3 has 12 residues. V lost 4 bases and J lost 17, with 15 bases in between. The germline gives CDR1 SGHDN, CDR2 FVKESK. CDR3 residues: CASSRTTVDFHF. CDR3 sequence (DNA): TGTGCCAGCAGCCGTACCACAGTAGATTTCCACTTT.

The chain employs TRBV3-1 (or the pseudogene TRBV3-2) and TRBJ1-5; the D gene is possibly TRBD1 (6 bases). The CDR3 runs to 17 residues. CDR1 and CDR2 (germline): LGHDT, YNNKEL (reference sequence). V lost 4 bases and J 3 bases, leaving 19 bases between the germline ends. The DNA for the CDR3 is TGTGCCAGCAGCCCCGGAATGGGGTGGACAGTCAATCAGCCCCAGCATTTT. Translation gives CASSPGMGWTVNQPQHF.

The chain recombines TRBV28 with TRBJ2-3; a possible D gene is TRBD2 (5 bases). Germline V gives CDR1 MDHEN, CDR2 SYDVKM. This CDR3 comprises 17 residues. The V end was cut by 1 base, the J end by 0 bases, with 14 bases between. CDR3 loop: CASSLFGLAGSTDTQYF. CDR3 nucleotide sequence: TGTGCCAGCAGTTTATTCGGGCTAGCCGGGAGCACAGATACGCAGTATTTT.

The chain joins TRBV5-6 to TRBJ1-1; 7 nucleotides match TRBD1. CDR3 length equals 16 residues. Germline loops: CDR1 SGHDT, CDR2 YYEEEE. V lost 3 bases, J lost 1 base, and 9 bases stayed unmatched. The CDR3 nucleotides are TGTGCCAGCAGCTCCGAGCGGACAGGACCGAACACTGAAGCTTTCTTT. The encoded protein is CASSSERTGPNTEAFF.

This clone was counted a few times. This sequence joins TRBV28 and TRBJ2-7, with D perhaps TRBD1 (5 bases). Per the germline V gene, CDR1 is MDHEN and CDR2 is SYDVKM. The V gene lost 5 bases and the J gene lost 6 bases, with 11 bases spanning the gap. This CDR3 comprises 12 residues. The CDR3 sequence: CASSAQGTEQYF. CDR3 bases: TGTGCCAGCAGTGCCCAGGGTACCGAGCAGTACTTC.

The J gene is TRBJ1-5, the V gene TRBV12-5; D gene unclear. Germline CDR1 and CDR2: LGHNT and FRNRAP. Between the trimmed V and J ends, which lost 2 bases and 9 bases, there was a span of 11 bases. The CDR3 covers 13 residues. The CDR3 reads CASGLMVGGPQHF. The CDR3 bases are TGTGCTAGTGGTTTGATGGTTGGAGGGCCCCAGCATTTT.

The genes are TRBV2 and TRBJ2-7, with TRBD2 as a possible D gene (6 bases). Germline CDR1 and CDR2: SNHLY and FYNNEI. The CDR3 covers 17 residues. V shed 2 bases and J shed 0 bases, with 17 bases lying between them. DNA for the CDR3: TGTGCCAGCAGTGAAACCGCACCGGGACTGGGCTCCTACGAGCAGTACTTC. It yields the protein CASSETAPGLGSYEQYF.

V gene TRBV6-1 combines with J gene TRBJ2-1, with D maybe TRBD2 (6 bases). The CDR3 is 13 residues long. CDR1 and CDR2 from the germline V gene are MNHNS and SASEGT. Trimming pared 2 bases from V and 8 bases from J, leaving 10 bases between. The CDR3 nucleotides read TGTGCCAGCAGTGAATTGGAGGGGTATGAGCAGTTCTTC. Amino acid sequence: CASSELEGYEQFF.

The V gene is TRBV6-5, the J gene TRBJ2-1; 13 bases align to TRBD2. Germline V gene sequence: CDR1 MNHEY, CDR2 SVGAGI. With V trimmed by 6 bases and J by 5 bases, 4 bases remained unmatched. The CDR3 consists of 15 residues. The CDR3 spells CASSTSGGVHNEQFF. For the CDR3, the DNA is TGTGCCAGCAGCACTAGCGGGGGGGTTCACAATGAGCAGTTCTTC.